Listed here is a single T cell receptor (beta chain). Its antigen is still unknown. These data are taken from a study of vaccination and CD4 T cells after COVID-19. As for the study in general: Researchers treated cells with overlapping spike peptides taken from SARS-CoV-2, HCoV-NL63, HCoV-OC43 and HCoV-229E.

Treatment specified: roughly 10-day PBMC culture with coronavirus spike peptide pools or control peptides (ViraFEST assay). The Oncomine TCR Beta short-read assay sequenced DNA from cultured CD4+ T cells. MiXCR was run by TCRdb on the PCR reads, yielding one entry per CDR3 protein. The table lists 20,000 to 25,000 distinct CDR3 sequences, 50% to 70% of them singletons. Germline V gene lookup returns CDR1 LNHDA and CDR2 SQIVND (reference sequence). The CDR3 length is 12 residues. V dropped 4 bases and J dropped 0 bases, with 3 bases sitting between them. This chain links TRBV19 with TRBJ1-2; D unclear. The sequence was obtained from a human donor who received a COVID-19 vaccine. This material consisted of CD4+ T cells from blood, cultured in vitro, taken after SARS-CoV-2 vaccination. CDR3 loop: CASSRTNYGYTF. The CDR3 DNA reads TGTGCCAGTAGTAGGACTAACTATGGCTACACCTTC.